The TCR beta chain under discussion was sequenced for a study of blood T cells in healthy people across ages. PCR was performed a second time for roughly 6 to 12 cycles using a sample-barcoded 5' primer and a J-beta primer mix. TCRdb reprocessed the 5' RACE reads via MiXCR and lists one record per CDR3 protein. The sample comprises 1.5 million to 2 million distinct CDR3 sequences, about 32% of which are singletons, and around 10% rests with the top ten. RNA extraction gave at least 5.5 micrograms of total RNA per sample. The CDR3 runs to 12 residues. Germline CDR1 MNHNY, CDR2 SVGAGI (reference sequence). V was clipped by 6 bases and J by 7 bases, with 13 bases between them. This clonotype was observed many times.

The sequence derives from a woman in her 30s in good health. The V gene is TRBV6-6, the J gene TRBJ2-7; D perhaps matches TRBD2 (6 bases). Sequenced input: blood. This CDR3 reads CASSHSEGEQYF. CDR3 bases: TGTGCCAGCAGCCACTCGGAGGGGGAGCAGTACTTC.